This T cell receptor (beta chain) was found in a study of graft-versus-host responses after intestinal transplantation. Study summary: Every recipient underwent anti-thymocyte globulin induction, then tacrolimus and steroids for 2 to 3 years.

This clone occurred a few times. Antigen: not known. Findings of the study overall: Clonal ratios of graft-versus-host to host-versus-graft in allografts were high for patients exhibiting graft-donor T cell macrochimerism.

V was pared by 4 bases and J by 1 base, with 17 bases between. Germline CDR1 is MNHEY and CDR2 is SVGAGI. The CDR3 totals 16 residues. Profiling relied on immunoSEQ multiplex PCR, and the TCRdb table lists in-frame clones only, not all of them. This table has about 20,000 clones, around 72% appearing once. Tissue processing of the graft released intraepithelial and lamina propria lymphocytes from it. This sequence originates from a human patient who received an intestinal transplant, so some T cells may come from the graft donor. Sequences were derived from ileum tissue, sampled around 20 days after intestinal transplant. The chain uses TRBV6-5 and TRBJ2-7, with D tentatively TRBD1 (6 bases). This CDR3 is CASSWGHGTVSYEQYF. CDR3 bases: TGTGCCAGCAGTTGGGGACACGGGACGGTATCCTACGAGCAGTACTTC.